Listed here are 13 T cell receptor beta chains from one sample, sequenced in a study of Ad26.COV2.S vaccination and SARS-CoV-2 variants. Treatment given: some 19 received Ad26.COV2.S at low or high dose, single or two shots; about 5 received placebo; per-sample allocation not given. All samples were drawn on day 63, counting from the first vaccine or placebo injection. Clones were read by immunoSEQ multiplex PCR, and TCRdb kept only the in-frame ones, dropping some. The sample yields a few hundred thousand clones, 80% to 90% seen once. Source: peripheral blood, taken in a trial of Ad26.COV2.S vaccine versus placebo. The receptors come from a person between 18 and 59 years old who received the Ad26.COV2.S COVID-19 vaccine or a placebo.

V is TRBV19 and J is TRBJ1-5, with D maybe TRBD1 (6 bases). Trimming shortened V by 3 bases and J by 6 bases, and 15 bases separated the two germline ends. CDR1 is LNHDA, CDR2 SQIVND, per germline (reference sequence). CDR3 length equals 15 residues. The DNA of the CDR3 is TGTGCCAGTAGTATTCTACAGGGTTTGGGTCAGCCCCAGCATTTT. It translates to CASSILQGLGQPQHF.

For this clone: At the DNA level, this CDR3 is encoded by other sequences in the same sample as well. This chain connects TRBV29-1 to TRBJ1-2; 9 nucleotides align to TRBD1. The CDR3 has 12 residues. J was trimmed by 5 bases and V by 6 bases; bases with no gene match: 4. Looked up from germline, CDR1 is SQVTM and CDR2 is ANQGSEA. The CDR3 DNA sequence: TGCAGCGTAGAGGACAGGGGTTATGGCTACACCTTC. The encoded protein is CSVEDRGYGYTF.

V gene TRBV3-1 (or the pseudogene TRBV3-2) combines with J gene TRBJ1-5; D gene ambiguous. Germline CDR1 LGHDT, CDR2 YNNKEL (reference sequence). V lost 2 bases, J lost 9 bases, and 11 bases lay in between. The CDR3 runs 13 residues. The CDR3 reads CASSQYSKLPQHF. The CDR3, as DNA: TGTGCCAGCAGCCAATATAGCAAATTGCCCCAGCATTTT.

This chain joins TRBV5-4 and TRBJ2-7, with D hard to call. This CDR3 has 13 amino acids. The V gene lost 4 bases and the J gene lost 5 bases, with 13 bases spanning the gap. Germline V gene lookup returns CDR1 SGHNT and CDR2 YYREEE (reference sequence). CDR3: CASSLPGVHEQYF. The CDR3 DNA is TGTGCCAGCAGCCTCCCAGGCGTACACGAGCAGTACTTC.

This clone appeared a single time. J is TRBJ1-3 and V is TRBV19, with unresolved D. This CDR3 region has 13 residues. Trimming stripped 3 bases from V and 3 bases from J, with 6 bases between. From germline, CDR1 is LNHDA and CDR2 SQIVND (reference sequence). As DNA, the CDR3 is TGTGCCAGTAGTATGGGAGTTGGAAACACCATATATTTT. The encoded protein is CASSMGVGNTIYF.

V usage is TRBV12-3 or TRBV12-4 and J usage is TRBJ2-1; D not certain. Trimming stripped 2 bases from V and 4 bases from J, with 6 bases between. This CDR3 is built from 13 residues. The CDR3 nucleotides are TGTGCCAGCAGTTTATGGCAGTACAATGAGCAGTTCTTC. Translation: CASSLWQYNEQFF.

The chain is built from TRBV7-2 and TRBJ1-4, with D tentatively TRBD1 (5 bases). Trimming pared 6 bases from V and 0 bases from J, leaving 17 bases between. The CDR3 sequence is 17 residues long. From germline, CDR1 is SGHTA and CDR2 FQGNSA. The CDR3 DNA reads as TGTGCCAGCAGTCCCGGGGCCCTAACAGCAACTAATGAAAAACTGTTTTTT. Its protein is CASSPGALTATNEKLFF.

This clone was found once. The chain couples TRBV10-2 to TRBJ1-1; perhaps TRBD1 as D (6 bases). The length of the CDR3 is 15 residues. The germline V and J ends were trimmed by 1 base and 0 bases, with 9 bases remaining between them. From germline, CDR1 is WSHSY and CDR2 SAAADI. The CDR3 coding sequence is TGCGCCAGCAGTGAGTGGACAGACCTGAACACTGAAGCTTTCTTT. Its protein product is CASSEWTDLNTEAFF.

V is TRBV5-5 and J is TRBJ1-3; no clear D. V lost 0 bases to trimming and J lost 0 bases, with 7 bases between them. Germline-derived CDR1 and CDR2 are SGHKS and YYEKEE (reference sequence). CDR3 length: 15 residues. CDR3 nucleotide sequence: TGTGCCAGCAGCTTGGCTGGGGTCTCTGGAAACACCATATATTTT. This codes for CASSLAGVSGNTIYF.

The chain joins TRBV7-6 to TRBJ2-2; maybe TRBD2 (5 bases). Trimming removed 4 bases from V and 6 bases from J, with 9 bases in between. The germline V gene has CDR1 SGHVS and CDR2 FNYEAQ. This CDR3 is built from 13 residues. CDR3 sequence reads: CASSSSGAGELFF. CDR3 sequence (DNA): TGTGCCAGCAGCTCGTCCGGGGCCGGGGAGCTGTTTTTT.

In regard to this clone: Within the sample, other DNA sequences also encode this same CDR3. V is TRBV5-1 and J is TRBJ2-3, with 7 bases that match TRBD2. The CDR3 is 16 residues long. Unmatched junction bases numbered 9, after V lost 5 bases and J lost 0 bases. Germline CDR1 reads SGHRS; CDR2 reads YFSETQ. The DNA of the CDR3 is TGCGCCAGCAGTTTAGCTAGCGGCCCGAGCACAGATACGCAGTATTTT. Amino acids: CASSLASGPSTDTQYF.

The chain carries TRBV18 and TRBJ2-7; D is uncertain. Germline loops: CDR1 KGHSH, CDR2 LQKENI. V shed 3 bases and J shed 3 bases, with 15 bases lying between them. CDR3 length: 15 amino acids. The CDR3 DNA sequence: TGTGCCAGCTCACCGAATTTACAGAGCTTCTACGAGCAGTACTTC. Protein: CASSPNLQSFYEQYF.

The chain links TRBV28 to TRBJ2-7; tentative D call: TRBD1 (6 bases). V lost 4 bases and J lost 1, with 23 bases in between. CDR1 is MDHEN and CDR2 is SYDVKM in the germline V gene. The CDR3 length is 18 residues. The CDR3 reads CASSSPVLGRGSSYEQYF. The DNA for the CDR3 is TGTGCCAGCAGTTCCCCCGTTCTGGGCAGGGGCTCTTCCTACGAGCAGTACTTC.